These T cell receptor beta chains were read from a single sample in a study of Ad26.COV2.S vaccination and SARS-CoV-2 variants. Method: immunoSEQ multiplex PCR; TCRdb's copy keeps in-frame clones and lacks some. Of about 350,000 clones listed, 80% to 90% are singletons. The material sequenced was peripheral blood, taken in a trial of Ad26.COV2.S vaccine versus placebo. The receptor source for this set is a person aged 18-60 years who received the Ad26.COV2.S COVID-19 vaccine or a placebo. Both conserved end residues are part of each CDR3. Fields, in order: V gene, J gene, CDR3 protein.

v_gene: TRBV2
j_gene: TRBJ2-1
CDR3aa: CASSTGLAGDWDNEQFF

v_gene: TRBV7-9
j_gene: TRBJ2-2
CDR3aa: CASSHPTGELFF

v_gene: TRBV6-5
j_gene: TRBJ1-1
CDR3aa: CASNNRQSEAFF

v_gene: TRBV27
j_gene: TRBJ2-2
CDR3aa: CASSGTGELFF

v_gene: TRBV27
j_gene: TRBJ1-2
CDR3aa: CASSLAGGAGYTF

v_gene: TRBV23-1
j_gene: TRBJ2-1
CDR3aa: CASSHIGRTYNEQFF

v_gene: TRBV7-2
j_gene: TRBJ2-1
CDR3aa: CASSIRPGPYNEQFF

v_gene: TRBV28
j_gene: TRBJ1-2
CDR3aa: CASSLGQGARGYTF

v_gene: TRBV2
j_gene: TRBJ2-2
CDR3aa: CASRTKGLAGGATYTGELFF

v_gene: TRBV5-6
j_gene: TRBJ2-3
CDR3aa: CASSLLLGLQDTQYF